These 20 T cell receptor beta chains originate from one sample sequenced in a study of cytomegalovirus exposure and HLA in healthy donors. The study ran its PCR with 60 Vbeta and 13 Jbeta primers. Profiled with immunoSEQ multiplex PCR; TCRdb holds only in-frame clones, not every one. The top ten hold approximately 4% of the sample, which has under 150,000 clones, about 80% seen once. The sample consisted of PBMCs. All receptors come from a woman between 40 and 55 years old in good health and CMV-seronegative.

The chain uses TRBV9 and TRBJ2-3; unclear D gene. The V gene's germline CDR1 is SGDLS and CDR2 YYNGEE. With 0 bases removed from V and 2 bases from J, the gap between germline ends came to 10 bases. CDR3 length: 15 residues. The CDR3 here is CASSVDKRSTDTQYF. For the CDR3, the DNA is TGTGCCAGCAGCGTAGATAAGCGATCCACAGATACGCAGTATTTT.

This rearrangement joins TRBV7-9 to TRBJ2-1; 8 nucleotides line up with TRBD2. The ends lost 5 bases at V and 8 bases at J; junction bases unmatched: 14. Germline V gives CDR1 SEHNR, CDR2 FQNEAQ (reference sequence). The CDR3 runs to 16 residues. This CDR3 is CASSPRSGRISDEQFF. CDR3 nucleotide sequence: TGTGCCAGCAGCCCGCGGAGCGGGAGAATTTCCGATGAGCAGTTCTTC.

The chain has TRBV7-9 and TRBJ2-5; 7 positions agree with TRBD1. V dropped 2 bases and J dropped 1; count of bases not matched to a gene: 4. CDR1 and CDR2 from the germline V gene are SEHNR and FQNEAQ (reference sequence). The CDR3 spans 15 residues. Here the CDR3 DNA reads TGTGCCAGCAGCTTACCGGGACAGCTCCAAGAGACCCAGTACTTC. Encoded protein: CASSLPGQLQETQYF.

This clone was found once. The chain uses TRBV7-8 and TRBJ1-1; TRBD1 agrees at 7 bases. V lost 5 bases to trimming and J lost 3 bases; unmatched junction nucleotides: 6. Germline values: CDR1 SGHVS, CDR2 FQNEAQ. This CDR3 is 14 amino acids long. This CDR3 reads CASSMTGLDTEAFF. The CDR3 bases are TGTGCCAGCAGCATGACAGGGCTAGACACTGAAGCTTTCTTT. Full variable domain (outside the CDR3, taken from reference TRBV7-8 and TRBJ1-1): GAGVSQSPRYKVAKRGQDVALRCDPISGHVSLFWYQQALGQGPEFLTYFQNEAQLDKSGLPSDRFFAERPEGSVSTLKIQRTQQEDSAVYLCASSMTGLDTEAFFGQGTRLTVV.

CDR3 region: CASSVEGLSSYNEQFF. The CDR3 DNA follows: TGTGCCAGCAGCGTAGAGGGACTGAGCTCCTACAATGAGCAGTTCTTC. This chain connects TRBV9 to TRBJ2-1; possibly TRBD2 for D (6 bases). This CDR3 has 16 residues. V was shortened by 0 bases and J by 0 bases, with 10 bases between the two germline ends. CDR1 is SGDLS, CDR2 YYNGEE, per germline.

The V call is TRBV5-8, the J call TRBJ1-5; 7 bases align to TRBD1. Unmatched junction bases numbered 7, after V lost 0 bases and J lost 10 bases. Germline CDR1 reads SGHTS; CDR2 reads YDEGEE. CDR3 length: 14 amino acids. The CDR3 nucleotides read TGTGCCAGCAGCTTGGAAGGGGGCCAAGGACCCCAGCATTTT. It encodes CASSLEGGQGPQHF.

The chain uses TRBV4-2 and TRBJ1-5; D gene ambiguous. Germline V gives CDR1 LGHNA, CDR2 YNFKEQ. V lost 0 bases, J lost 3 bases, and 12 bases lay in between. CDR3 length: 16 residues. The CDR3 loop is CASSQDPGSSNQPQHF. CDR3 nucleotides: TGTGCCAGCAGCCAAGATCCAGGCAGCTCCAATCAGCCCCAGCATTTT.

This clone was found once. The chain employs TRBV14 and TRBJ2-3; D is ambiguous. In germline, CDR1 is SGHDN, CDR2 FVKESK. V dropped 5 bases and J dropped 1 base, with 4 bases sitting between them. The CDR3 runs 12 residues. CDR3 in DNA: TGTGCCAGCAGCATCGGCACAGATACGCAGTATTTT. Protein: CASSIGTDTQYF.

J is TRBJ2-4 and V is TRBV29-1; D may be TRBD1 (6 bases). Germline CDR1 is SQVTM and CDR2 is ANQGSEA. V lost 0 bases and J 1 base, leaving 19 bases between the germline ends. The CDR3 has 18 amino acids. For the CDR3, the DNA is TGCAGCGTTGAAGATCTGCGGCTAAGGGGGAATGCCAAAAACATTCAGTACTTC. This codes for CSVEDLRLRGNAKNIQYF.

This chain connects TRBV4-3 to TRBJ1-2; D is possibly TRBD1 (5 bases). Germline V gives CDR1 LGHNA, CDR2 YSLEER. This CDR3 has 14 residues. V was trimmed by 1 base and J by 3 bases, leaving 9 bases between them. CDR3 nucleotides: TGCGCCAGCAGCCAAGGTGGCAGGGACTATGGCTACACCTTC. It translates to CASSQGGRDYGYTF.

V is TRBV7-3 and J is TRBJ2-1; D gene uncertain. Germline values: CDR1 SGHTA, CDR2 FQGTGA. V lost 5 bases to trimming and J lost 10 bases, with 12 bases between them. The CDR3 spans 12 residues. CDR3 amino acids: CASSHPHGEQFF. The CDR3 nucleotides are TGTGCCAGCAGCCACCCCCATGGCGAGCAGTTCTTC.

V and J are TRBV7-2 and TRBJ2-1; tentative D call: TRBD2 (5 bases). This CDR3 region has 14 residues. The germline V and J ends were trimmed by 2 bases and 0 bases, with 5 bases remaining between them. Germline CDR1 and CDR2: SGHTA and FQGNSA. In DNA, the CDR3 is TGTGCCAGCAGCTTAACTAGCTCCTACAATGAGCAGTTCTTC. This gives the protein CASSLTSSYNEQFF. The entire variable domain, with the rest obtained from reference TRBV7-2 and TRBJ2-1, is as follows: GAGVSQSPSNKVTEKGKDVELRCDPISGHTALYWYRQSLGQGLEFLIYFQGNSAPDKSGLPSDRFSAERTGGSVSTLTIQRTQQEDSAVYLCASSLTSSYNEQFFGPGTRLTVL.

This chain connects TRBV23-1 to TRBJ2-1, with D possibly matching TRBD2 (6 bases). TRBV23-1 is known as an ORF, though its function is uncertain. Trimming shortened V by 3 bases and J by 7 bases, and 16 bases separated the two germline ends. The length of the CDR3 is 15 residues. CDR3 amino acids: CASSHSTGTLNEQFF. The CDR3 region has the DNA TGCGCCAGCAGTCATTCGACCGGGACTTTAAATGAGCAGTTCTTC.

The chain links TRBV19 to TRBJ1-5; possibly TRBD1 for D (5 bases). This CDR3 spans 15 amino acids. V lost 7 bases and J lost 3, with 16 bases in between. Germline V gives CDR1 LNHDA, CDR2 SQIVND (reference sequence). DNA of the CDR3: TGTGCCAGTAAGACGGCAGGGATTAACAATCAGCCCCAGCATTTT. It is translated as CASKTAGINNQPQHF.

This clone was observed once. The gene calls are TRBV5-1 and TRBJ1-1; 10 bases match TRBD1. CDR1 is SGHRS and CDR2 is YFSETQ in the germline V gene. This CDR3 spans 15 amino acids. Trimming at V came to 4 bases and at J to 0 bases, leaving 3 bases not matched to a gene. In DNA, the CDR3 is TGCGCCAGCAGCCGGACAGGGGGTCTGAACACTGAAGCTTTCTTT. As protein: CASSRTGGLNTEAFF.

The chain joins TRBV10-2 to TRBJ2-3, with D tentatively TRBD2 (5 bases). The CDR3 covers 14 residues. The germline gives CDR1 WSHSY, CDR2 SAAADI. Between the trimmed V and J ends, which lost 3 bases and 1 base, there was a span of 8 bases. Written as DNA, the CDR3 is TGCGCCAGCAGTGATGGAGGTGGCACAGATACGCAGTATTTT. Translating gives CASSDGGGTDTQYF.

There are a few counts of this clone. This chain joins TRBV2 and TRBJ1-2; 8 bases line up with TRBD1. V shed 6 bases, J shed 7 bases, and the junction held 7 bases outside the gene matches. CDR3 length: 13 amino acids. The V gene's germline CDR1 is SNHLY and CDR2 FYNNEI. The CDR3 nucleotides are TGTGCCAGCAGCAGACAGGGGTTAGGTGGCTACACCTTC. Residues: CASSRQGLGGYTF. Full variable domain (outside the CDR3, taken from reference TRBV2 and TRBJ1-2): EPEVTQTPSHQVTQMGQEVILRCVPISNHLYFYWYRQILGQKVEFLVSFYNNEISEKSEIFDDQFSVERPDGSNFTLKIRSTKLEDSAMYFCASSRQGLGGYTFGSGTRLTVV.

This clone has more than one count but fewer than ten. The CDR3 bases are TGTGCCAGCAGCCCAGGGGGGGTAAGCGGGGGGCTCAGGTGTACCCAGTACTTC. Its protein product is CASSPGGVSGGLRCTQYF. This chain uses TRBV14 with TRBJ2-5; TRBD2 matches at 9 bases. V lost 4 bases and J lost 8; bases outside the gene matches: 20. Germline V gene lookup returns CDR1 SGHDN and CDR2 FVKESK. This CDR3 has 18 amino acids.

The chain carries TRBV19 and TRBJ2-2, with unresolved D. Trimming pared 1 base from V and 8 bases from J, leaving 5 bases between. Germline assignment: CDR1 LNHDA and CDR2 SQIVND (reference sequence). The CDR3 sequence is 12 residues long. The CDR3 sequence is CASSIGLGELFF. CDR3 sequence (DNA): TGTGCCAGTAGTATAGGACTTGGGGAGCTGTTTTTT.

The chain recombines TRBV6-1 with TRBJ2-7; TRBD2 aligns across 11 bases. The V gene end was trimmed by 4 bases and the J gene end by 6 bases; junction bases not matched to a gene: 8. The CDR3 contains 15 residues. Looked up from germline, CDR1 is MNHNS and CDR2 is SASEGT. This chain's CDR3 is CASSGSGRASGEQYF. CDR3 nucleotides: TGTGCCAGCAGTGGTAGCGGGAGGGCCTCGGGCGAGCAGTACTTC.